The 7 T cell receptor beta chains below were found in one sample sequenced in a study of blood T cell repertoires in COVID-19. TCRdb keeps only in-frame clones here, not all; method: immunoSEQ multiplex PCR. Of 260,000 or so clones listed, over 75% are singletons. The sample taken for sequencing was peripheral blood. The receptors were gathered from a human donor in a cohort sampled during active COVID-19.

The DNA of the CDR3 is TGTGCCACCAGTGAGTCTGGGAGGAATGAGCAGTTCTTC. It translates to CATSESGRNEQFF. The chain carries TRBV24-1 and TRBJ2-1; D possibly corresponds to TRBD2 (6 bases). The CDR3 is 13 amino acids. Trimming took 4 bases from V and 7 from J, leaving 10 bases between them. CDR1 and CDR2 (germline): KGHDR, SFDVKD.

The rearrangement links TRBV3-1 (or the pseudogene TRBV3-2) to TRBJ2-2, with 9 bases lining up with TRBD1. Germline assignment: CDR1 LGHDT and CDR2 YNNKEL (reference sequence). The CDR3 spans 16 residues. V lost 4 bases, J lost 6 bases, and 9 bases stayed unmatched. For the CDR3, the DNA is TGTGCCAGCAGCCCCGTGGGACAGGGTTTTCCCGGGGAGCTGTTTTTT. Translation: CASSPVGQGFPGELFF.

The CDR3 here is CASSYPPGPNSPLHF. CDR3 DNA sequence: TGTGCCAGCAGTTACCCGCCGGGTCCTAATTCACCCCTCCACTTT. V and J are TRBV6-2 or TRBV6-3 and TRBJ1-6; D gene unclear. Germline CDR1 is MNHEY and CDR2 is SVGEGT. V was trimmed by 2 bases and J by 6 bases, leaving 11 bases between them. This CDR3 region has 15 residues.

This clone was counted only a few times. The V gene is TRBV7-2, the J gene TRBJ1-6; D might be TRBD1 (6 bases). Trimming removed 4 bases at V and 8 bases at J, with 21 bases between. The CDR3 has 17 residues. CDR1 and CDR2 (germline): SGHTA, FQGNSA. The CDR3 sequence: CASSSGPGTLLDSPLHF. DNA for the CDR3: TGTGCCAGCAGCTCCGGACCTGGGACATTACTAGATTCACCCCTCCACTTT.

The chain recombines TRBV12-3 or TRBV12-4 with TRBJ2-3; D is uncertain. This CDR3 comprises 10 residues. V lost 5 bases and J lost 6, with 3 bases in between. The CDR3 region is CASSRDTQYF. The CDR3 nucleotides are TGTGCCAGCAGTCGGGATACGCAGTATTTT.

The rearrangement links TRBV7-2 to TRBJ2-3; 10 nucleotides agree with TRBD2. The germline V gene encodes CDR1 SGHTA and CDR2 FQGNSA. Trimming took 3 bases from V and 0 from J; bases not matched to a gene: 3. CDR3 length equals 16 residues. CDR3 residues: CASSFTSGVSTDTQYF. CDR3 DNA sequence: TGTGCCAGCAGCTTTACTAGCGGGGTGAGCACAGATACGCAGTATTTT.

The rearrangement joins TRBV4-3 to TRBJ2-3, with a possible D match to TRBD2 (6 bases). CDR3 length: 15 residues. Germline CDR1 and CDR2: LGHNA and YSLEER. V dropped 5 bases and J dropped 0 bases, with 12 bases sitting between them. The CDR3 region has the DNA TGCGCCAGCAGCACCGCCGGGACTAGCACAGATACGCAGTATTTT. Its translation is CASSTAGTSTDTQYF.